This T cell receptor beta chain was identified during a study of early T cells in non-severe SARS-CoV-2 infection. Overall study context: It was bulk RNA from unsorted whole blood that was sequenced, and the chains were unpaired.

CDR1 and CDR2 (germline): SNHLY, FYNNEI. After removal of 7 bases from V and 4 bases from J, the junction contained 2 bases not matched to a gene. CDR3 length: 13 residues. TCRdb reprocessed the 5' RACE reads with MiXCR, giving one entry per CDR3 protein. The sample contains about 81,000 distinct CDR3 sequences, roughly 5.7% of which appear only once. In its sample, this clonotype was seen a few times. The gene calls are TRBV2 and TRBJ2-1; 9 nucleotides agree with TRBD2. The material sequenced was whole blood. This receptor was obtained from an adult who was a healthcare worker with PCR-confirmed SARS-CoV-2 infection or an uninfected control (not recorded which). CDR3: CASTTSGYNEQFF. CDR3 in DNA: TGTGCCAGCACCACTAGCGGGTACAATGAGCAGTTCTTC.